This TCR beta chain was sequenced during a study of blood T cell repertoires in COVID-19. Study context: Sites in the United States, Italy and Spain provided acute and convalescent COVID-19 samples.

Participants' reported clinical history set cohort assignment. Germline CDR1 is SQVTM and CDR2 is ANQGSEA. There are 16 residues in the CDR3. V lost 2 bases to trimming and J lost 4 bases; unmatched junction nucleotides: 5. Generated by immunoSEQ multiplex PCR, the TCRdb table keeps only in-frame clones and is missing some. The sample includes about 220,000 clones, more than 80% seen only once; the top ten take about 3%. The sequenced sample was PBMCs or T cells enriched from blood (not recorded which). The sequence was collected from a woman under 30 in a cohort exposed to, infected with or recovered from COVID-19 (not recorded which). The V and J genes are TRBV29-1 and TRBJ2-2; 12 positions match TRBD1. The CDR3, as DNA: TGCAGCGTTGAAAGGGGGACAGGGGGCTTCACCGGGGAGCTGTTTTTT. Translation: CSVERGTGGFTGELFF.